One T cell receptor beta chain is described in this entry. The antigen is unknown. Repertoires were generated with immunoSEQ multiplex PCR, while TCRdb's copy carries only in-frame clones and drops some. Here the sample spans approximately 19,000 clones, 88% being singletons. The sample is drawn from a study of PD-1 blockade in classical Hodgkin lymphoma. The study's findings and limits: Patients who responded completely had about the same baseline diversity as newly diagnosed patients. Patients excluded were those beginning nivolumab under 1 year after ASCT.

The sample's time point: cycle 4 day 1 (C4D1), after around six weeks of nivolumab. All the patients suffered relapse after autologous stem cell transplantation, and brentuximab vedotin exposure differed. Investigators obtained CD8+ T cells from thawed PBMCs by magnetic negative selection. V was clipped by 1 base and J by 8 bases, with 3 bases between them. The CDR3 spans 11 residues. Germline assignment: CDR1 MNHEY and CDR2 SMNVEV (reference sequence). The sample in question was CD8+ T cells from blood, obtained before the fourth cycle of nivolumab. This sequence was found in a human donor with classical Hodgkin lymphoma. The rearrangement joins TRBV27 to TRBJ2-1, with no clear D. Written as DNA, the CDR3 is TGTGCCAGCAGTTTATATGATGAGCAGTTCTTC. It specifies CASSLYDEQFF.